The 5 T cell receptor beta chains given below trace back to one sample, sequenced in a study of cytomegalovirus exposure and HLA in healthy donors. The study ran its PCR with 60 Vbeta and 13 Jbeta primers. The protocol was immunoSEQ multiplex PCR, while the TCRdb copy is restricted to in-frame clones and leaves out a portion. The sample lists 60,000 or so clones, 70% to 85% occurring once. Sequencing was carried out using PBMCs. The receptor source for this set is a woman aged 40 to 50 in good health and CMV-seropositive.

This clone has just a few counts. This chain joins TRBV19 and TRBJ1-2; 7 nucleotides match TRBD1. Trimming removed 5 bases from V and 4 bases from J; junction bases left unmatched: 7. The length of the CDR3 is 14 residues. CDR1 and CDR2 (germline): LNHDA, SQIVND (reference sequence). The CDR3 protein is CASSPTGAGYGYTF. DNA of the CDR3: TGTGCCAGTAGTCCCACAGGGGCTGGCTATGGCTACACCTTC.

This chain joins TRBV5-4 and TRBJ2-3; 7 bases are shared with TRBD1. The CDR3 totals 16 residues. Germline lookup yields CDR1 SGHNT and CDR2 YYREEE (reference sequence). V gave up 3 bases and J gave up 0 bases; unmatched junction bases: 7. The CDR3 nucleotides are TGTGCCAGCAGCTCGGATCCACAGGGGAGCACAGATACGCAGTATTTT. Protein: CASSSDPQGSTDTQYF.

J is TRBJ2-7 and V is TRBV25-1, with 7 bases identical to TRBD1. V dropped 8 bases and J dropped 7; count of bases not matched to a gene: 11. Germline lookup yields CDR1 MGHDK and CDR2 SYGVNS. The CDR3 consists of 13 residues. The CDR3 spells CASPTGVSEEQYF. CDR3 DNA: TGTGCCAGCCCTACAGGGGTATCAGAAGAGCAGTACTTC.

The CDR3 reads CASSLDRGGITNTEAFF. DNA for the CDR3: TGTGCCAGCAGCTTGGACAGGGGGGGTATAACGAACACTGAAGCTTTCTTT. This rearrangement joins TRBV5-6 to TRBJ1-1; 8 bases line up with TRBD1. The CDR3 runs 17 residues. Per the germline V gene, CDR1 is SGHDT and CDR2 is YYEEEE. Losses at the gene ends were 0 bases for V and 1 base for J; bases not matched to a gene: 8.

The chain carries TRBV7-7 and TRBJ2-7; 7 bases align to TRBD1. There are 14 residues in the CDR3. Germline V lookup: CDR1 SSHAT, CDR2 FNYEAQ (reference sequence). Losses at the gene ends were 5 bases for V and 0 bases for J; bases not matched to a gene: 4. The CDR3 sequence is CASSPTGNSYEQYF. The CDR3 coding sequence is TGTGCCAGCAGCCCGACAGGGAACTCCTACGAGCAGTACTTC.